This T cell receptor beta chain derives from a study of pediatric ulcerative colitis. Study-wide points: Acute severe colitis showed lower rectal diversity from clonal expansions.

Note on this clone: Its antigen is unidentified.

Only in-frame clones appear in the TCRdb table, and some are missing; sequencing was by immunoSEQ multiplex PCR. The table shows roughly 10,000 clones, with around nine tenths occurring only once. This CDR3 comprises 16 residues. V shed 6 bases, J shed 4 bases, and the junction held 7 bases outside the gene matches. CDR1 is SEHNR and CDR2 is FQNEAQ in the germline V gene (reference sequence). This chain joins TRBV7-9 and TRBJ2-3, with TRBD2 matching over 13 bases. The material sequenced was blood. The receptor comes from a girl between 10 and 17 years old with moderate ulcerative colitis. As DNA, the CDR3 is TGTGCCAGCAGTTCAGGACTAGCGGGAGTGGCAGATACGCAGTATTTT. Amino acid sequence: CASSSGLAGVADTQYF.